This passage covers 29 T cell receptor beta chains from one sample sequenced in a study of PD-1 blockade in classical Hodgkin lymphoma. Clones were sequenced by immunoSEQ multiplex PCR, and TCRdb holds only the in-frame ones, with some missing. Altogether tens of thousands of clones are present, about 89% being singletons, with the ten largest covering approximately 22%. Relapse was seen in all patients after autologous stem cell transplantation, and brentuximab vedotin exposure was variable. The input for sequencing was peripheral blood mononuclear cells (PBMCs), taken at baseline. These receptors originate from a human donor with classical Hodgkin lymphoma.

V usage is TRBV7-8 and J usage is TRBJ2-3; tentatively, D is TRBD1 (5 bases). Germline loops: CDR1 SGHVS, CDR2 FQNEAQ. This CDR3 spans 15 amino acids. The germline V and J ends were trimmed by 2 bases and 3 bases, with 12 bases remaining between them. The CDR3 DNA reads as TGTGCCAGCAGCTTAAGGCAGGGCGAGACAGATACGCAGTATTTT. It encodes CASSLRQGETDTQYF.

V is TRBV7-8 and J is TRBJ2-1; D is perhaps TRBD1 or TRBD2 (5 bases each). V lost 5 bases to trimming and J lost 9 bases, with 23 bases between them. This CDR3 region has 16 residues. Germline V lookup: CDR1 SGHVS, CDR2 FQNEAQ. The CDR3 region has the DNA TGTGCCAGCAGCCCCTCAGGGTGGGGGAGTTGGAGTGAGCAGTTCTTC. It encodes CASSPSGWGSWSEQFF. Full variable domain (missing parts from reference TRBV7-8 and TRBJ2-1): GAGVSQSPRYKVAKRGQDVALRCDPISGHVSLFWYQQALGQGPEFLTYFQNEAQLDKSGLPSDRFFAERPEGSVSTLKIQRTQQEDSAVYLCASSPSGWGSWSEQFFGPGTRLTVL.

The V gene is TRBV6-1, the J gene TRBJ1-1; the D is unclear. V lost 4 bases and J 3 bases, leaving 9 bases between the germline ends. The CDR3 has 13 amino acids. Germline V gene data show CDR1 as MNHNS and CDR2 as SASEGT. CDR3 protein: CASSVGRDTEAFF. The CDR3 DNA is TGTGCCAGCAGTGTAGGGAGGGACACTGAAGCTTTCTTT.

The chain uses TRBV28 and TRBJ1-4; D not certain. V lost 3 bases and J 6 bases, leaving 5 bases between the germline ends. This CDR3 is built from 12 residues. In germline, CDR1 is MDHEN, CDR2 SYDVKM. The CDR3 loop is CASSFNHEKLFF. DNA for the CDR3: TGTGCCAGCAGTTTTAACCATGAAAAACTGTTTTTT.

V gene TRBV28 combines with J gene TRBJ2-5, with 7 bases fitting TRBD1. Germline CDR1 is MDHEN and CDR2 is SYDVKM. CDR3 length: 15 amino acids. V trimming: 3 bases; J trimming: 4 bases; junction bases outside the gene matches: 8. CDR3 bases: TGTGCCAGCAGTTTGCCCCGTTACAGGGGAGAGACCCAGTACTTC. Amino acids: CASSLPRYRGETQYF.

This chain links TRBV28 with TRBJ2-2; D may correspond to TRBD1 or TRBD2 (5 bases each). Germline values: CDR1 MDHEN, CDR2 SYDVKM. V gave up 5 bases and J gave up 5 bases, with 15 bases separating them. The CDR3 is 15 residues long. The CDR3 region is CASSRVRELTGELFF. In DNA form, the CDR3 reads TGTGCCAGCAGTCGCGTCAGGGAGCTAACCGGGGAGCTGTTTTTT.

The chain combines TRBV19 with TRBJ1-5, with a possible D match to TRBD1 (5 bases). The germline CDR1 and CDR2 sequences are LNHDA and SQIVND (reference sequence). Trimming cost V 5 bases and J 1 base, with 9 bases left between them. There are 14 residues in the CDR3. CDR3 amino acids: CASSRGGSNQPQHF. CDR3 DNA sequence: TGTGCCAGTAGTCGGGGGGGAAGCAATCAGCCCCAGCATTTT.

The chain employs TRBV4-1 and TRBJ2-7, with D tentatively TRBD1 (7 bases). Germline V gene lookup returns CDR1 MGHRA and CDR2 YSYEKL. The CDR3 has 14 amino acids. Trimming removed 4 bases at V and 7 bases at J, with 17 bases between. CDR3 sequence reads: CASSPGGSIGEQYF. The CDR3 DNA is TGCGCCAGCAGCCCAGGGGGGAGTATCGGAGAGCAGTACTTC.

The chain carries TRBV5-1 and TRBJ1-2; 8 bases match TRBD1. V shed 6 bases, J shed 6 bases, and the junction held 7 bases outside the gene matches. The CDR3 has 13 residues. Germline CDR1 and CDR2: SGHRS and YFSETQ. The CDR3 here is CASTIDRGNGYTF. CDR3 bases: TGCGCCAGCACCATCGACAGGGGAAATGGCTACACCTTC.

V is TRBV28 and J is TRBJ1-5, with D possibly matching TRBD1 (5 bases). This CDR3 contains 12 residues. Trimming shortened V by 6 bases and J by 4 bases, and 7 bases separated the two germline ends. Germline V gene lookup returns CDR1 MDHEN and CDR2 SYDVKM. In nucleotides, the CDR3 is TGTGCCAGCAGATCAGGGAATCAGCCCCAGCATTTT. As protein: CASRSGNQPQHF.

The CDR3 nucleotides are TGTGCCAGCAGCACCGCTAGCGGTACCTACAATGAGCAGTTCTTC. Amino acids: CASSTASGTYNEQFF. The V and J genes are TRBV7-4 and TRBJ2-1, with 7 bases fitting TRBD2. Germline CDR1 and CDR2: SGHVT and SQSDAQ. The V and J ends lost 5 bases and 2 bases, in that order; junction bases with no gene match: 6. The CDR3 length is 15 residues.

The V gene is TRBV7-2, the J gene TRBJ2-7, with TRBD1 matching 11 bases. The CDR3 extends over 16 amino acids. J was trimmed by 3 bases and V by 0 bases; bases with no gene match: 4. Per germline, CDR1 SGHTA and CDR2 FQGNSA. Here the CDR3 reads CASSLAGGTGGYEQYF. For the CDR3, the DNA is TGTGCCAGCAGCTTAGCCGGTGGGACAGGGGGCTACGAGCAGTACTTC.

In DNA, the CDR3 is TGCAGTACCAGCGGGAATGAGCAGTTCTTC. Protein product: CSTSGNEQFF. This chain links TRBV20-1 with TRBJ2-1, with D possibly being TRBD2 (6 bases). Trimming took off 8 bases at V and 7 bases at J, with 9 bases between the two ends. This CDR3 has 10 residues. Germline loops: CDR1 DFQATT, CDR2 SNEGSKA (reference sequence).

CDR3 in amino acids: CASSAGGETQYF. The CDR3 DNA reads TGTGCCAGCAGCGCCGGGGGGGAGACCCAGTACTTC. The chain recombines TRBV6-5 with TRBJ2-5, with 7 nucleotides matching TRBD2. CDR3 size: 12 residues. V was clipped by 6 bases and J by 5 bases; unmatched bases: 3. Germline-derived CDR1 and CDR2 are MNHEY and SVGAGI.

V usage is TRBV6-6 and J usage is TRBJ1-3, with D hard to call. V shed 7 bases and J shed 0 bases, with 10 bases lying between them. The V gene's germline CDR1 is MNHNY and CDR2 SVGAGI (reference sequence). The CDR3 totals 14 residues. The CDR3 loop is CASKSGNSGNTIYF. The DNA of the CDR3 is TGTGCCAGCAAGTCCGGCAACTCTGGAAACACCATATATTTT.

The chain carries TRBV19 and TRBJ1-4, with 9 bases fitting TRBD1. Germline lookup yields CDR1 LNHDA and CDR2 SQIVND (reference sequence). The CDR3 length is 14 residues. After removal of 4 bases from V and 7 bases from J, the junction contained 4 bases not matched to a gene. This chain's CDR3 is CASSTGQGVEKLFF. Here the CDR3 DNA reads TGTGCCAGTAGTACGGGACAGGGTGTTGAAAAACTGTTTTTT. Full variable domain (missing parts from reference TRBV19 and TRBJ1-4): DGGITQSPKYLFRKEGQNVTLSCEQNLNHDAMYWYRQDPGQGLRLIYYSQIVNDFQKGDIAEGYSVSREKKESFPLTVTSAQKNPTAFYLCASSTGQGVEKLFFGSGTQLSVL.

CDR3 region: CASSSLGLAGDTQYF. As DNA, the CDR3 is TGTGCCAGCAGCTCGCTCGGACTAGCGGGAGATACGCAGTATTTT. This sequence joins TRBV5-4 and TRBJ2-3; 11 bases map to TRBD2. This CDR3 has 15 amino acids. Per germline, CDR1 SGHNT and CDR2 YYREEE (reference sequence). J lost 5 bases, V lost 3 bases, and 5 bases had no gene match.

This chain joins TRBV28 and TRBJ2-1; 7 nucleotides agree with TRBD2. CDR1 and CDR2 from the germline V gene are MDHEN and SYDVKM. The J segment lost 7 bases and the V segment lost 6 bases, leaving 12 bases of the junction unmatched. This CDR3 contains 15 residues. Here the CDR3 reads CASRPFLAAGNEQFF. In DNA, the CDR3 is TGTGCCAGCAGACCTTTTCTAGCGGCGGGGAATGAGCAGTTCTTC.

The CDR3 reads CASSQERLDSTGELFF. The CDR3, as DNA: TGTGCCAGCAGCCAAGAAAGGCTAGACTCCACCGGGGAGCTGTTTTTT. The chain joins TRBV4-2 to TRBJ2-2; D is ambiguous. The CDR3 loop spans 16 amino acids. Germline CDR1 and CDR2: LGHNA and YNFKEQ. V dropped 0 bases and J dropped 4 bases, with 12 bases sitting between them.

The gene calls are TRBV2 and TRBJ1-1; tentatively, D is TRBD1 (5 bases). Trimming stripped 5 bases from V and 2 bases from J, with 9 bases between. The V gene's germline CDR1 is SNHLY and CDR2 FYNNEI. The CDR3 loop spans 13 amino acids. CDR3 loop: CASSNGGNTEAFF. The DNA for the CDR3 is TGTGCCAGCAGTAATGGGGGTAACACTGAAGCTTTCTTT.

This chain connects TRBV19 to TRBJ2-3; no definite D call. Germline-derived CDR1 and CDR2 are LNHDA and SQIVND (reference sequence). V was shortened by 3 bases and J by 0 bases, with 10 bases between the two germline ends. This CDR3 spans 15 amino acids. Here the CDR3 reads CASSISAFSTDTQYF. The CDR3 DNA is TGTGCCAGTAGTATCTCAGCGTTTAGCACAGATACGCAGTATTTT.

This sequence joins TRBV10-3 and TRBJ2-1; D might be TRBD2 (6 bases). Germline CDR1 is ENHRY and CDR2 is SYGVKD. The CDR3 runs to 16 residues. The V end lost 0 bases, the J end lost 8 bases, and 17 bases lay between the germline ends. Here the CDR3 DNA reads TGTGCCATCAGTGAGTCTGAAGATGGGGGACTCCATGAGCAGTTCTTC. Its protein is CAISESEDGGLHEQFF.

CDR3 nucleotide sequence: TGTGCCAGCAGTCGGGACGTCTACGAGCAGTACTTC. It is translated as CASSRDVYEQYF. This chain links TRBV2 with TRBJ2-7; D tentatively fits TRBD1 or TRBD2 (5 bases each). The V gene's germline CDR1 is SNHLY and CDR2 FYNNEI. V lost 5 bases, J lost 3 bases, and 8 bases lay in between. This CDR3 spans 12 amino acids.

This chain links TRBV19 with TRBJ2-6; D is uncertain. In germline, CDR1 is LNHDA, CDR2 SQIVND (reference sequence). The CDR3 totals 16 residues. The V and J ends lost 3 bases and 2 bases respectively, with 11 bases between them. DNA of the CDR3: TGTGCCAGTAGTATCGACTCGCCTCCTGGGGCCAACGTCCTGACTTTC. Translated, it gives CASSIDSPPGANVLTF.

V and J are TRBV2 and TRBJ2-7, with D possibly called TRBD1 or TRBD2 (5 bases each). The CDR3 spans 13 residues. Germline loops: CDR1 SNHLY, CDR2 FYNNEI. The ends were cut back, 5 bases at V and 2 bases at J, with 10 bases in the middle. DNA of the CDR3: TGTGCCAGCAGTCCCCCGGGACCCTACGAGCAGTACTTC. It translates to CASSPPGPYEQYF.

This clone has only one observation. The chain recombines TRBV19 with TRBJ2-3; 9 bases line up with TRBD2. The germline gives CDR1 LNHDA, CDR2 SQIVND (reference sequence). CDR3 length: 15 amino acids. The V gene end was trimmed by 6 bases and the J gene end by 8 bases; junction bases not matched to a gene: 12. The DNA of the CDR3 is TGTGCCAGTAGGGGGCTAGCGGGAACTCACAGTACGCAGTATTTT. It yields the protein CASRGLAGTHSTQYF.

The V call is TRBV14, the J call TRBJ1-3; D remains ambiguous. This CDR3 has 15 amino acids. Trimming pared 0 bases from V and 0 bases from J, leaving 6 bases between. Germline V gene sequence: CDR1 SGHDN, CDR2 FVKESK. CDR3 in amino acids: CASSQDGLSGNTIYF. Written as DNA, the CDR3 is TGTGCCAGCAGCCAAGATGGCCTCTCTGGAAACACCATATATTTT. Full variable domain (rest looked up from reference TRBV14 and TRBJ1-3): EAGVTQFPSHSVIEKGQTVTLRCDPISGHDNLYWYRRVMGKEIKFLLHFVKESKQDESGMPNNRFLAERTGGTYSTLKVQPAELEDSGVYFCASSQDGLSGNTIYFGEGSWLTVV.

The CDR3 protein is CASTRTIEAFF. The CDR3 DNA reads as TGTGCCAGCACCAGGACTATCGAAGCTTTCTTT. V is TRBV6-1 and J is TRBJ1-1, with D unclear. The CDR3 is 11 residues long. Germline-derived CDR1 and CDR2 are MNHNS and SASEGT. V lost 7 bases and J 8 bases, leaving 11 bases between the germline ends.

V gene TRBV6-5 combines with J gene TRBJ2-5; D remains unclear. V was clipped by 8 bases and J by 5 bases, with 12 bases between them. The CDR3 is 12 residues long. Germline V gene lookup returns CDR1 MNHEY and CDR2 SVGAGI. CDR3 in DNA: TGTGCCAGCTGGGGATTGGGGGAGACCCAGTACTTC. This gives the protein CASWGLGETQYF.